These 5 T cell receptor beta chains came from one sample sequenced in a study of CD8+ T cells in alopecia areata. RNA, once extracted, was reverse transcribed into cDNA for use as the sequencing template. The repertoire was sequenced with immunoSEQ multiplex PCR; TCRdb's copy has only in-frame clones and lacks some. The sample includes more than 90,000 clones, roughly two fifths seen only once; the top ten take 3% to 3.5%. Sequencing was done on a sample of CD4+ T cells sorted from blood. The origin of the receptors is a human donor with alopecia areata.

The chain links TRBV29-1 to TRBJ2-7; possible D gene TRBD1, 5 bases. CDR3 length: 15 residues. The germline V and J ends were trimmed by 0 bases and 3 bases, with 15 bases remaining between them. CDR1 is SQVTM, CDR2 ANQGSEA, per germline. CDR3 sequence reads: CSVEDLTGQDYEQYF. The CDR3 nucleotides read TGCAGCGTTGAAGATCTTACAGGTCAGGACTACGAGCAGTACTTC.

The rearrangement uses TRBV6-6 and TRBJ2-5, with 9 bases aligning to TRBD1. This CDR3 comprises 15 residues. The J segment lost 5 bases and the V segment lost 5 bases, leaving 9 bases of the junction unmatched. Germline loops: CDR1 MNHNY, CDR2 SVGAGI (reference sequence). For the CDR3, the DNA is TGTGCCAGCAGTCCAGAGGACAGGGGTGGGGAGACCCAGTACTTC. It codes for CASSPEDRGGETQYF.

CDR3 sequence reads: CSVELVYGYTF. DNA of the CDR3: TGCAGCGTGGAATTAGTCTATGGCTACACCTTC. The chain employs TRBV29-1 and TRBJ1-2; D unresolved. Deletions cut 6 bases from V and 4 bases from J, with 9 bases between. The CDR3 is 11 residues long. Looked up from germline, CDR1 is SQVTM and CDR2 is ANQGSEA.

This clone was observed a few times. One end of the junction does not line up with germline, which may come from a read error. V and J are TRBV7-7 and TRBJ2-5, with 7 positions matching TRBD2. The CDR3 sequence is 15 residues long. Germline loops: CDR1 SSHAT, CDR2 FNYEAQ (reference sequence). CDR3 nucleotides: TGTGCTAGCAGCTTTGCAGCGGGGCCCGAAGAGACCCAGTACTTC. Translating gives CASSFAAGPEETQYF.

The chain uses TRBV30 and TRBJ2-5; D is unclear. The V end was cut by 2 bases, the J end by 5 bases, with 6 bases between. The CDR3 sequence is 11 residues long. Germline V gene sequence: CDR1 GTSNPN, CDR2 SVGIG (reference sequence). The CDR3 reads CAWSPSETQYF. CDR3 DNA sequence: TGTGCCTGGAGTCCCAGTGAGACCCAGTACTTC.